This T cell receptor beta chain is drawn from a study of tumor-infiltrating lymphocytes in oesophageal squamous cell carcinoma. TCRdb passed the PCR reads through MiXCR, listing each CDR3 protein once. The table includes approximately 17,000 distinct CDR3 sequences, 44% detected once. The V end lost 5 bases, the J end lost 0 bases, and 9 bases lay between the germline ends. This CDR3 is built from 14 residues. Germline lookup yields CDR1 SGHAT and CDR2 FQDESV (reference sequence). This clonotype occurred once. The sample consisted of blood. The TCR comes from a female donor with esophageal squamous cell carcinoma. V is TRBV11-1 and J is TRBJ2-3, with D perhaps assigned TRBD1 or TRBD2 (5 bases each). CDR3 in amino acids: CASSPGTSTDTQYF. The CDR3 DNA is TGTGCCAGCAGCCCAGGGACCAGCACAGATACGCAGTATTTT.